The entry below gives a single T cell receptor beta chain sequence along with its context. The entry originates in a study of T cells in Graves' hyperthyroidism and ophthalmopathy. The CDR3 extends over 17 amino acids. Germline V gene lookup returns CDR1 LNHDA and CDR2 SQIVND (reference sequence). V lost 0 bases, J lost 2 bases, and 11 bases lay in between. The source material, RNA transcripts, was used to amplify TCR beta CDR3 regions. RT-PCR in the first round (using the HTBI primer set) targeted the TCR CDR3. One entry per CDR3 protein results from TCRdb running MiXCR on the multiplex PCR reads. The sample has roughly 530,000 distinct CDR3 sequences; approximately 17% are singletons. Enrolled ophthalmopathy patients presented with a Clinical Activity Score of at least 3, a NOSPECS grade of at least 4, and disease duration under 3 months. Uncontrolled infection, other autoimmune disease, pregnancy or lactation disqualified patients from enrolment. Orbital computed tomography, thyroid ultrasound, serum thyroxine and TRAb, and clinical symptoms together informed the diagnoses.

The material sequenced was blood. The receptor comes from a woman under 30 with Graves' ophthalmopathy. This chain uses TRBV19 with TRBJ2-6; tentative D call: TRBD1 (5 bases). CDR3 amino acids: CASSIDLGRAGANVLTF. In nucleotides, the CDR3 is TGTGCCAGTAGTATAGATTTGGGCAGGGCTGGGGCCAACGTCCTGACTTTC.